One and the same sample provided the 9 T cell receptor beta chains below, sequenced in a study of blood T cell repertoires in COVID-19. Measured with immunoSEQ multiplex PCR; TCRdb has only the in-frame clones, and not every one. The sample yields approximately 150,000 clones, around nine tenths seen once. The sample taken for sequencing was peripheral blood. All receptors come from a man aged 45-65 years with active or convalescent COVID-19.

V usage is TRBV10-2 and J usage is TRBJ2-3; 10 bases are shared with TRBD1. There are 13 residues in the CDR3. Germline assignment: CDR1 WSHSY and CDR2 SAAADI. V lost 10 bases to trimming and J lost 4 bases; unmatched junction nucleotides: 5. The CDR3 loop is CATGQGGADTQYF. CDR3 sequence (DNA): TGCGCCACCGGACAGGGGGGGGCAGATACGCAGTATTTT.

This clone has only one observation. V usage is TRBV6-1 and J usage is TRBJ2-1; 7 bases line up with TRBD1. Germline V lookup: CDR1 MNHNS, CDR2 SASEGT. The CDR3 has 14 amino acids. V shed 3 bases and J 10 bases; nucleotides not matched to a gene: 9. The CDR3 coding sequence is TGTGCCAGCAGTGAGGGGGCAGGGGGTCGGGAGCAGTTCTTC. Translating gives CASSEGAGGREQFF.

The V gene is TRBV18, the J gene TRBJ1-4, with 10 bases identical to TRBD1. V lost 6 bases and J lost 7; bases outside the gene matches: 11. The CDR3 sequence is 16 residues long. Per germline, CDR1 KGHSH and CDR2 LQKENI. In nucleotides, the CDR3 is TGTGCCAGCTCTCGACAGGGGGCGAAGCTCAGTGAAAAACTGTTTTTT. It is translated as CASSRQGAKLSEKLFF.

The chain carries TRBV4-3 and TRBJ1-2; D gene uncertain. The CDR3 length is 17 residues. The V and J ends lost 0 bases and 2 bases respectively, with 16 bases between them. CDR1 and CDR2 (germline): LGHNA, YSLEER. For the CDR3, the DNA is TGCGCCAGCAGCCAAGATATCAGGCAGGAGGTCAACTATGGCTACACCTTC. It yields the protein CASSQDIRQEVNYGYTF.

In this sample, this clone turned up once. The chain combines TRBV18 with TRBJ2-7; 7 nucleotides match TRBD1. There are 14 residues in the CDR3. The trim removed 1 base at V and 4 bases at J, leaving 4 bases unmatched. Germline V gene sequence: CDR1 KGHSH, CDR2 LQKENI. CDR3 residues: CASSPRGGVYEQYF. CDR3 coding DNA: TGTGCCAGCTCACCACGAGGGGGCGTATACGAGCAGTACTTC.

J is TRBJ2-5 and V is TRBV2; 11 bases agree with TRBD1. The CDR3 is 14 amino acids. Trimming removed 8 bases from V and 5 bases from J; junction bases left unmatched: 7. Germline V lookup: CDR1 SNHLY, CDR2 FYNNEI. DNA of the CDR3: TGTGCCAGCCGGACAGGGGGCGCTTGGGAGACCCAGTACTTC. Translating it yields CASRTGGAWETQYF.

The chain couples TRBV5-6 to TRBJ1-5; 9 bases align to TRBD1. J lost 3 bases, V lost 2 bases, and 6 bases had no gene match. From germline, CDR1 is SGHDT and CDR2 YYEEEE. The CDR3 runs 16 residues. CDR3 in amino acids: CASSFRTGADNQPQHF. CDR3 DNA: TGTGCCAGCAGCTTTAGGACAGGGGCTGACAATCAGCCCCAGCATTTT.

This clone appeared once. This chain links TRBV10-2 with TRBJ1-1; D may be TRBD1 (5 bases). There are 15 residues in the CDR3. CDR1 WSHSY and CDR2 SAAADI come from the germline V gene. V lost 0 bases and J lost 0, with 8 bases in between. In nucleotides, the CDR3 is TGCGCCAGCAGTGAGTCTGGACAAATGAACACTGAAGCTTTCTTT. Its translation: CASSESGQMNTEAFF.

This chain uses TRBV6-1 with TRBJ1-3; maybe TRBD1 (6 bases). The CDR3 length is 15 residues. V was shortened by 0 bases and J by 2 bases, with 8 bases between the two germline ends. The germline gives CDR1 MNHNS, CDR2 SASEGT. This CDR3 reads CASSEAGGAGNTIYF. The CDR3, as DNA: TGTGCCAGCAGTGAAGCAGGGGGAGCTGGAAACACCATATATTTT.